What follows is one TCR beta chain and its context. Many counts were recorded for this clonotype. The specificity of this receptor is unknown. The record has no base qualities; no much larger clone is one base away. The sample comes from a study of T cell repertoires in cytomegalovirus infection (dated by TCRdb to the late 2010s). Turning to the overall study: Recently identified HLA-C-restricted CMV epitopes, whose presentation resists viral immunomodulation, were targeted by peptide stimulations together with well-studied HLA-B-restricted epitopes. Because public TCR beta signatures pointed to carriage of CMV infection together with the matching HLA type, the HLA type of each donor mattered for the analysis.

Looking up the germline V gene yields CDR1 SGHTA and CDR2 FQGNSA. There are 19 amino acids in the CDR3, from cysteine to phenylalanine inclusive. Only CDR3 DNA remains: 57 bases, in frame from the first base. Between the V and J ends, shortened by 2 bases and 2 bases respectively, the junction contains 22 bases. The run used an Illumina HiSeq 1500. The public reads were run again by TCRdb, first through fastp at Q25 and then through MiXCR, and only productive beta chains were kept. For every CDR3 protein sequence, its rows merge into one entry that carries the most common genes and DNA. Recorded for this sample are some 920,000 distinct CDR3 sequences; 31% of them occurred a single time. Over 11% of the sample comes from the top ten. The research as a whole found: The ex vivo response was dominated by HLA-C-restricted CMV-specific TCR beta clonotypes, which also provided the single most frequent clonotype in two of eight donors. In both this cohort and an independent roughly 400-donor cohort, the cumulative frequency of public TCR beta family members distinguished carriers of CMV infection plus the relevant HLA type.

What the treatment or condition label conveys for this sample: in vitro stimulation with specific CMV peptide epitopes to enrich CMV-specific T cells. The clonotype comes from a human donor in good health (CMV status not recorded). Some clones in this sample may be carry-over from other donors' samples. The rearrangement joined TRBV7-2 to TRBJ1-5; the best D guess is TRBD1, with 6 bases matching. Source: cultured CD8+ T cells from PBMCs, taken from culture after CMV antigen stimulation. Here the CDR3 is given as CASSLRQGNSFMGNQPQHF. The sequence in DNA is TGTGCCAGCAGCTTAAGGCAGGGGAATTCCTTTATGGGCAATCAGCCCCAGCATTTT.